A selection of T cell receptor beta chains follows, all from one sample in a study of cytomegalovirus exposure and HLA in healthy donors. Sequenced by immunoSEQ multiplex PCR; TCRdb stores in-frame clones only, minus some. The table has under 200,000 clones, around three quarters seen once. Sequences were obtained from PBMCs. The receptors were sampled from a woman in her 50s in good health and CMV-seronegative. CDR3s include the opening cysteine and the closing phenylalanine or tryptophan. A D gene is named only where the DNA matches it firmly. Some rows mark clone size as missing; the rest say once, few, many or name a class of expanded clone.

v_gene	abundance	j_gene	d_gene	CDR3nt	CDR3aa
TRBV15	.	TRBJ2-3	TRBD2	TGTGCCACCAGCAGAGGGGGACTAGCGGGGCTCACAGATACGCAGTATTTT	CATSRGGLAGLTDTQYF
TRBV29-1	.	TRBJ2-2	.	TGCAGCGCTGCAGACACCGGGGAGCTGTTTTTT	CSAADTGELFF
TRBV7-9	.	TRBJ2-3	TRBD1	TGTGCCAGCACCCTGGGGACAGGGGACACAGATACGCAGTATTTT	CASTLGTGDTDTQYF
TRBV18	once	TRBJ2-7	TRBD2	TGTGCCAGCTCAGTAAGCGGGAAATCCTACGAGCAGTACTTC	CASSVSGKSYEQYF
TRBV7-9	.	TRBJ1-2	.	TGTGCCAGCATCCAGGGCGGGGCGGCAAACTATGGCTACACCTTC	CASIQGGAANYGYTF
TRBV30	.	TRBJ1-5	.	TGTGCCTGGAGTGTACCAGTGAGCAATCAGCCCCAGCATTTT	CAWSVPVSNQPQHF
TRBV5-6	.	TRBJ2-5	.	TGTGCCAGCAGCTTGACCCGAGGCAACCAAGAGACCCAGTACTTC	CASSLTRGNQETQYF
TRBV4-2	.	TRBJ2-7	.	TGTGCCAGCAGCCAAGAAGGCCGGACAGCTTCCTACGAGCAGTACTTC	CASSQEGRTASYEQYF
TRBV5-6	.	TRBJ1-5	TRBD1	TGTGCCAGCAGCTTGTGGACAGGGGGCGGTCAGCCCCAGCATTTT	CASSLWTGGGQPQHF
TRBV7-3	few	TRBJ2-3	TRBD1	TGTGCCAGCAGCAAACAGGGGGTGGGCACAACAGATACGCAGTATTTT	CASSKQGVGTTDTQYF
TRBV11-2	.	TRBJ2-3	.	TGTGCCAGCAGCTTAGATTTTGGACAGTCTACAGATACGCAGTATTTT	CASSLDFGQSTDTQYF
TRBV6-1	.	TRBJ2-7	TRBD1	TGTGCCAGCACTGATGGGACAGGGAGGCGCGAGCAGTACTTC	CASTDGTGRREQYF
TRBV29-1	.	TRBJ1-5	.	TGCAGCGCCGGAGGGCAAAATCAGCCCCAGCATTTT	CSAGGQNQPQHF
TRBV5-5	.	TRBJ2-1	TRBD1	TGTGCCAGCAGCTCTCCGGGACAGGACAATGAGCAGTTCTTC	CASSSPGQDNEQFF